The next 5 T cell receptor beta chains were all read from a single sample in a study of PD-1 blockade in classical Hodgkin lymphoma. Produced via immunoSEQ multiplex PCR; TCRdb's table is partial and in-frame only. In the table there are 35,000 to 40,000 clones, 80% to 90% of which are singletons. Each patient relapsed following autologous stem cell transplantation, and prior brentuximab vedotin exposure differed. Source: peripheral blood mononuclear cells (PBMCs), taken before the second cycle of nivolumab. These receptors were obtained from a human donor with classical Hodgkin lymphoma.

J is TRBJ2-1 and V is TRBV29-1; D might be TRBD2 (5 bases). V lost 6 bases and J lost 10, with 16 bases in between. In germline, CDR1 is SQVTM, CDR2 ANQGSEA. The CDR3 has 12 residues. CDR3 region: CSVVPTSDEQFF. The DNA for the CDR3 is TGCAGCGTCGTCCCCACTAGTGACGAGCAGTTCTTC.

This clone appeared once. The junction shows a germline mismatch at one end, possibly a read error. The rearrangement links TRBV7-7 to TRBJ2-2; 7 bases are shared with TRBD2. Germline V gene lookup returns CDR1 SSHAT and CDR2 FNYEAQ (reference sequence). The CDR3 has 16 residues. Here the CDR3 reads CASSLRGRAPTGELFF. CDR3 sequence (DNA): TGTGCTAGCAGCTTGCGTGGGAGGGCACCCACCGGGGAGCTGTTTTTT.

V gene TRBV5-1 combines with J gene TRBJ2-1; the match to TRBD2 covers 8 bases. This CDR3 has 13 amino acids. Germline-derived CDR1 and CDR2 are SGHRS and YFSETQ. The V gene end was trimmed by 5 bases and the J gene end by 6 bases; junction bases not matched to a gene: 4. The chain's CDR3 is CASRVAGSNEQFF. DNA of the CDR3: TGCGCCAGCAGGGTAGCGGGAAGCAATGAGCAGTTCTTC.

CDR3: CASSHREGPHSPLHF. CDR3 in DNA: TGCGCCAGCAGCCACCGAGAGGGACCGCATTCACCCCTCCACTTT. This chain joins TRBV5-1 and TRBJ1-6, with D tentatively TRBD1 (5 bases). Looked up from germline, CDR1 is SGHRS and CDR2 is YFSETQ. This CDR3 comprises 15 residues. V gave up 4 bases and J gave up 8 bases, with 16 bases separating them. Complete variable domain (other parts from reference TRBV5-1 and TRBJ1-6): KAGVTQTPRYLIKTRGQQVTLSCSPISGHRSVSWYQQTPGQGLQFLFEYFSETQRNKGNFPGRFSGRQFSNSRSEMNVSTLELGDSALYLCASSHREGPHSPLHFGNGTRLTVT.

Turning to this clone: Other DNA sequences in the same sample also yield this CDR3. The chain recombines TRBV6-5 with TRBJ2-1; 8 bases match TRBD2. The V and J ends lost 5 bases and 7 bases, in that order; junction bases with no gene match: 10. The CDR3 totals 15 residues. CDR1 MNHEY and CDR2 SVGAGI come from the germline V gene. Here the CDR3 DNA reads TGTGCCAGCAGTCAGAGCGGGAGCTCTTATAATGAGCAGTTCTTC. This gives the protein CASSQSGSSYNEQFF.